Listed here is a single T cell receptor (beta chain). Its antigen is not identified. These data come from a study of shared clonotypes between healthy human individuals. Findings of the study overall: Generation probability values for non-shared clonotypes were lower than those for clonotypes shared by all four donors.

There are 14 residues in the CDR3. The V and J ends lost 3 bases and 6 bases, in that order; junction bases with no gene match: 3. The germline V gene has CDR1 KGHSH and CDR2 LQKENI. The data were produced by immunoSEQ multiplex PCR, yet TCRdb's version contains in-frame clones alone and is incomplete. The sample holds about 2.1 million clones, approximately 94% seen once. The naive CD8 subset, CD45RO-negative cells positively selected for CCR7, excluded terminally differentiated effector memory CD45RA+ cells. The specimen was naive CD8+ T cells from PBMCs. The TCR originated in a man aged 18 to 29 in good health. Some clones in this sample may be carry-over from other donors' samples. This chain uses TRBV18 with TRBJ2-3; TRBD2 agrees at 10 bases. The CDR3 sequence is CASSPGLAADTQYF. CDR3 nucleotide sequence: TGTGCCAGCTCACCCGGACTAGCGGCCGATACGCAGTATTTT.